A selection of T cell receptor beta chains follows, all from one sample in a study of blood T cell repertoires in COVID-19. TCRdb keeps only in-frame clones here, not all; method: immunoSEQ multiplex PCR. The sample includes around 310,000 clones, roughly 89% of them seen just once. Sequencing was done on a sample of peripheral blood. These receptors were obtained from a middle-aged woman with COVID-19, enrolled during active disease. CDR3s include the opening cysteine and the closing phenylalanine or tryptophan. A D gene is named only where the DNA matches it firmly. Part of the rows lack a size; the others show once, few, many or a class for expanded clones.

>TRBV7-6|NA|NA|TRBJ1-6
CASSLGDRRRNSPLHF
TGTGCCAGCAGCTTGGGAGACAGGCGAAGGAATTCACCCCTCCACTTT
>TRBV7-8|NA|NA|TRBJ2-7
CASSREAQPTSSYEQYF
TGTGCCAGCAGCCGAGAGGCGCAGCCAACTAGCTCCTACGAGCAGTACTTC
>TRBV7-2|TRBD1|NA|TRBJ1-5
CASSHGTVNQPQHF
TGTGCCAGCAGCCACGGGACAGTAAATCAGCCCCAGCATTTT
>TRBV9|TRBD2|NA|TRBJ2-3
CASSVSGGGGDTQYF
TGTGCCAGCAGCGTCAGCGGGGGGGGAGGAGATACGCAGTATTTT
>TRBV6-2/TRBV6-3|NA|NA|TRBJ1-2
CASSPREGGYTF
TGTGCCAGCAGTCCCCGGGAGGGGGGCTACACCTTC
>TRBV6-6|TRBD1|few|TRBJ1-6
CASRRGTGNSPLHF
TGTGCCAGCAGACGCGGGACAGGGAATTCACCCCTCCACTTT
>TRBV27|TRBD1|NA|TRBJ1-5
CASSLTGTGGADGNQPQHF
TGTGCCAGCAGTTTAACGGGGACAGGGGGCGCGGATGGCAATCAGCCCCAGCATTTT
>TRBV7-2|TRBD2|NA|TRBJ2-7
CASSLLGGPIPKTYEQYF
TGTGCCAGCAGTTTATTGGGAGGGCCAATTCCCAAAACCTACGAGCAGTACTTC
>TRBV7-9|TRBD1|NA|TRBJ1-4
CASSSPDRGNEKLFF
TGTGCCAGCAGCTCCCCGGACAGGGGGAATGAAAAACTGTTTTTT
>TRBV5-1|NA|few|TRBJ2-7
CASSLEARGQSYEQYF
TGCGCCAGCAGCTTGGAAGCCAGGGGACAATCCTACGAGCAGTACTTC
>TRBV28|TRBD2|NA|TRBJ2-3
CASSPLGAGHTDTQYF
TGTGCCAGCAGTCCGCTGGGAGCGGGGCACACAGATACGCAGTATTTT
>TRBV7-3|NA|NA|TRBJ2-3
CASSLGAPEDTQYF
TGTGCCAGCAGCTTAGGGGCCCCAGAGGATACGCAGTATTTT
>TRBV6-2/TRBV6-3|NA|NA|TRBJ2-2
CASSPQGRGTGELFF
TGTGCCAGCAGCCCACAGGGCCGGGGCACCGGGGAGCTGTTTTTT
>TRBV7-2|TRBD1|NA|TRBJ1-3
CASSFRGTGYSNTIYF
TGTGCCAGCAGCTTTCGAGGGACAGGGTATTCGAACACCATATATTTT
>TRBV5-1|TRBD2|NA|TRBJ2-3
CASSLAGGGAIDTQYF
TGCGCCAGCAGCTTGGCCGGCGGGGGGGCGATAGATACGCAGTATTTT
>TRBV5-1|NA|NA|TRBJ2-1
CASSLDSGYNEQFF
TGCGCCAGCAGCTTGGACAGCGGGTACAATGAGCAGTTCTTC
>TRBV12-3/TRBV12-4|TRBD1|NA|TRBJ1-3
CASSLASPDRENF
TGTGCCAGCAGTTTAGCGTCCCCCGACAGGGAGAATTTT
>TRBV5-1|NA|NA|TRBJ2-1
CASSPSDKSIYNEQFF
TGCGCCAGCAGCCCCTCGGACAAGTCGATCTACAATGAGCAGTTCTTC
>TRBV5-1|TRBD1|NA|TRBJ2-1
CASSRAGQGNPNEQFF
TGCGCCAGCAGCCGGGCGGGACAGGGGAATCCCAATGAGCAGTTCTTC
>TRBV7-2|NA|NA|TRBJ1-2
CASSVGGGGYTF
TGTGCCAGCAGCGTCGGAGGAGGGGGCTACACCTTC
>TRBV9|NA|NA|TRBJ1-5
CASSVGGVQPQHF
TGTGCCAGCAGCGTAGGGGGCGTTCAGCCCCAGCATTTT
>TRBV28|NA|NA|TRBJ1-1
CASTNVGRWGRKVNTEAFF
TGTGCCAGCACCAATGTCGGTCGGTGGGGGAGGAAGGTGAACACTGAAGCTTTCTTT
>TRBV11-2|TRBD1|once|TRBJ2-5
CASSPRDRGDHMKTQYF
TGTGCCAGCAGTCCCAGGGACAGGGGCGACCATATGAAGACCCAGTACTTC
>TRBV11-1|TRBD2|NA|TRBJ2-2
CASRSVRGGVTGELFF
TGTGCCAGCAGATCCGTGCGGGGGGGCGTGACCGGGGAGCTGTTTTTT
>TRBV10-3|NA|NA|TRBJ1-2
CAITHGTDPNYGYTF
TGTGCCATCACCCACGGGACTGACCCTAACTATGGCTACACCTTC
>TRBV28|NA|NA|TRBJ2-2
CASSFSLTNTGELFF
TGTGCCAGCAGTTTTAGTTTGACTAACACCGGGGAGCTGTTTTTT
>TRBV7-9|NA|NA|TRBJ2-2
CASSSTLSTELFF
TGTGCCAGCAGTTCGACACTGTCCACGGAGCTGTTTTTT
>TRBV27|NA|NA|TRBJ1-2
CASSFLPAGAYGYTF
TGTGCCAGCAGTTTCCTTCCGGCAGGGGCCTATGGCTACACCTTC
>TRBV6-1|TRBD2|NA|TRBJ2-2
CASSERGLAGGNTGELFF
TGTGCCAGCAGTGAAAGAGGGCTAGCGGGGGGGAACACCGGGGAGCTGTTTTTT
>TRBV28|NA|NA|TRBJ1-5
CASSRGGSNQPQHF
TGTGCCAGCAGCCGTGGGGGGTCCAATCAGCCCCAGCATTTT
>TRBV29-1|TRBD2|NA|TRBJ2-3
CSVSGIYSGGSSTDTQYF
TGCAGCGTCTCGGGAATATATAGCGGGGGATCTAGCACAGATACGCAGTATTTT
>TRBV19|NA|once|TRBJ2-2
CASSTKGQPGAGELFF
TGTGCCAGTAGTACAAAGGGACAGCCGGGGGCCGGGGAGCTGTTTTTT
>TRBV7-9|TRBD1|NA|TRBJ1-1
CASSSTGGAYTEAFF
TGTGCCAGCAGCTCGACAGGGGGCGCTTACACTGAAGCTTTCTTT
>TRBV30|NA|NA|TRBJ1-1
CAWSGHPGTSNTEAFF
TGTGCCTGGAGCGGACACCCCGGGACATCGAACACTGAAGCTTTCTTT
>TRBV20-1|NA|once|TRBJ1-1
CSVLTGYVAFF
TGCAGTGTTCTTACAGGGTACGTGGCTTTCTTT
>TRBV7-2|NA|NA|TRBJ1-5
CASSLVQGSNQPQHF
TGTGCCAGCAGCTTAGTTCAGGGAAGCAATCAGCCCCAGCATTTT